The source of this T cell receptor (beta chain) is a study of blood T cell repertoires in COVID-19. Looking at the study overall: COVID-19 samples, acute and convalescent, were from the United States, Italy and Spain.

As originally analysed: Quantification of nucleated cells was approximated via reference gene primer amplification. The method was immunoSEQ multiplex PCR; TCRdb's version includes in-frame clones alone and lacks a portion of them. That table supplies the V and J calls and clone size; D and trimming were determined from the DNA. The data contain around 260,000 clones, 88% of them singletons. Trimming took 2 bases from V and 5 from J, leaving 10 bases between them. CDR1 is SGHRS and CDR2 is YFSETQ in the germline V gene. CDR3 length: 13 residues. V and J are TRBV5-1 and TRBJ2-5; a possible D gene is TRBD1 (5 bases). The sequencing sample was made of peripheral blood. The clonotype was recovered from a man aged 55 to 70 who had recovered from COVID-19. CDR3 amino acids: CASSFRVLETQYF. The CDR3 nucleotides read TGCGCCAGCAGCTTCAGGGTTCTGGAGACCCAGTACTTC. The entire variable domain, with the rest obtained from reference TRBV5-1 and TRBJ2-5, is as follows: KAGVTQTPRYLIKTRGQQVTLSCSPISGHRSVSWYQQTPGQGLQFLFEYFSETQRNKGNFPGRFSGRQFSNSRSEMNVSTLELGDSALYLCASSFRVLETQYFGPGTRLLVL.